Sequencing of this T cell receptor beta chain was carried out in a study of cytomegalovirus exposure and HLA in healthy donors. Trimming pared 5 bases from V and 8 bases from J, leaving 13 bases between. The CDR3 sequence is 14 residues long. Germline CDR1 and CDR2: MNHNS and SASEGT. PCR amplification relied on 60 Vbeta primers (plus 13 Jbeta primers). Only in-frame clones appear in the TCRdb table, and some are missing; sequencing was by immunoSEQ multiplex PCR. The table has 150,000 to 200,000 clones, over 60% seen once. J is TRBJ1-6 and V is TRBV6-1; no definite D call. The sequence derives from a woman aged 45-59 years in good health and CMV-seropositive. Sequencing used PBMCs. The CDR3 spells CASSLGGVDSPLHF. The CDR3 DNA reads TGTGCCAGCAGTTTGGGAGGAGTGGATTCACCCCTCCACTTT.